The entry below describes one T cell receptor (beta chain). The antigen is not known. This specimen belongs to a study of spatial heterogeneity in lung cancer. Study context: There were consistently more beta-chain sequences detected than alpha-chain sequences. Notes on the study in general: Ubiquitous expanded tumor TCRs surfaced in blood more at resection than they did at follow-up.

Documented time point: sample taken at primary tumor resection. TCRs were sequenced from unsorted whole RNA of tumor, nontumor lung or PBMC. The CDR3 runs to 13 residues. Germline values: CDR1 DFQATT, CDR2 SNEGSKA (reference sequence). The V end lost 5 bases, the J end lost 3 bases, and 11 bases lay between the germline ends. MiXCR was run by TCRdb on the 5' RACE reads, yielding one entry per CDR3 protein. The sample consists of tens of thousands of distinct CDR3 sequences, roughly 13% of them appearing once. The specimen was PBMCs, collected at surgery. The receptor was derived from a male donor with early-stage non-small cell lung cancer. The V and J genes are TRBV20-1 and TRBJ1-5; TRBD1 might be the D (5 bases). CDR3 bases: TGCAGTGCTGGCGGGGGAGACAATCAGCCCCAGCATTTT. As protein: CSAGGGDNQPQHF.